This TCR beta chain is from a study of T cells in Graves' hyperthyroidism and ophthalmopathy. RNA transcripts served as the template for amplifying TCR beta CDR3 regions. The HTBI set primed first-round TCR CDR3 RT-PCR. MiXCR was run by TCRdb on the multiplex PCR reads, yielding one entry per CDR3 protein. The repertoire holds approximately 410,000 distinct CDR3 sequences, with 14% to 15% as singletons. This CDR3 has 11 residues. V lost 3 bases and J 7 bases, leaving 6 bases between the germline ends. Germline loops: CDR1 SGHDN, CDR2 FVKESK. This clonotype was observed at least ten times. The rearrangement joins TRBV14 to TRBJ1-1; D possibly corresponds to TRBD1 (5 bases). Material for sequencing was blood. The clonotype originates from a young man with Graves' ophthalmopathy. The CDR3 is CASSHQGEAFF. CDR3 nucleotide sequence: TGTGCCAGCAGCCACCAGGGTGAAGCTTTCTTT.